The 5 T cell receptor beta chains given below trace back to one sample, sequenced in a study of blood T cells in healthy people across ages. The use of a sample-barcoded 5' primer and a J-beta primer mix characterized a second PCR of roughly 7 to 11 cycles. TCRdb fed the 5' RACE reads into MiXCR, producing one record per CDR3 protein. The sample comprises around 800,000 distinct CDR3 sequences, under 30% of which are singletons, and around 3% rests with the top ten. The sample was also linked to a second study, of T cells of mothers and their children.

Source material: blood. The receptors come from a boy aged 5 to 17 in good health.

This clonotype has a handful of counts. The V call is TRBV24-1, the J call TRBJ2-2; 9 bases map to TRBD1. V was clipped by 7 bases and J by 6 bases; unmatched bases: 8. From germline, CDR1 is KGHDR and CDR2 SFDVKD. The CDR3 has 15 residues. The CDR3 is CATRPGQGPAGELFF. In DNA, the CDR3 is TGTGCCACCAGACCGGGACAGGGCCCAGCCGGGGAGCTGTTTTTT.

The chain joins TRBV10-1 to TRBJ2-7; D is ambiguous. CDR1 is WNHNN, CDR2 SYGVQD, per germline (reference sequence). Trimming removed 2 bases from V and 0 bases from J, with 8 bases in between. The CDR3 loop spans 14 amino acids. The CDR3 spells CASSETQSSYEQYF. CDR3 bases: TGCGCCAGCAGTGAGACACAAAGCTCCTACGAGCAGTACTTC.

This clonotype appeared a single time. V usage is TRBV28 and J usage is TRBJ2-1, with TRBD2 matching 7 bases. V was pared by 7 bases and J by 9 bases, with 15 bases of the junction left unmatched. This CDR3 has 15 amino acids. Germline assignment: CDR1 MDHEN and CDR2 SYDVKM. CDR3 nucleotide sequence: TGTGCCAGCATCTCACGCTCCAGCGGGATATCTGAGCAGTTCTTC. This encodes CASISRSSGISEQFF.

This clonotype has just a few counts. The chain links TRBV7-6 to TRBJ1-1; no clear D. Trimming removed 0 bases from V and 7 bases from J, with 9 bases in between. Germline CDR1 SGHVS, CDR2 FNYEAQ. The CDR3 has 13 amino acids. This CDR3 reads CASSLAGRSEAFF. CDR3 nucleotides: TGTGCCAGCAGCTTAGCCGGCAGAAGTGAAGCTTTCTTT.

The chain recombines TRBV30 with TRBJ2-5; D is undetermined. Germline CDR1 GTSNPN, CDR2 SVGIG (reference sequence). The CDR3 totals 13 residues. Trimming cost V 0 bases and J 4 bases, with 9 bases left between them. This CDR3 is CAWSVYGRETQYF. The CDR3 DNA follows: TGTGCCTGGAGTGTTTACGGTAGAGAGACCCAGTACTTC.